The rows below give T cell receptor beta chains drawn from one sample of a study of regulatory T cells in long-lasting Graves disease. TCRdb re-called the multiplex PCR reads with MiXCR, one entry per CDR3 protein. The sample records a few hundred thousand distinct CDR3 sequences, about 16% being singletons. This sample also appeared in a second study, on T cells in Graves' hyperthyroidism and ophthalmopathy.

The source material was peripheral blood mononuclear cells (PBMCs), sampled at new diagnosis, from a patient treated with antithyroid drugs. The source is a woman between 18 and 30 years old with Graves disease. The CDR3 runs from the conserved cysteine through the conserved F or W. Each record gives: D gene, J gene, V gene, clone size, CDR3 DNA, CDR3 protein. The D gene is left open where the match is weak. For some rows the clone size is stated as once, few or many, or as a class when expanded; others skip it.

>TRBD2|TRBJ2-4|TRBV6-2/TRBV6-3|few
TGTGCCAGCAGAGAACTAGCGGGAGTTCAGTACTTC
CASRELAGVQYF
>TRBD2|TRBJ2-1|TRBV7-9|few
TGTGCCAGCAGCCGGAGCGGGACCAATGAGCAGTTCTTC
CASSRSGTNEQFF
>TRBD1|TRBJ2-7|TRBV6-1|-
TGTGCCAGCAGCACCGACAGGGTGTACTCCTACGAGCAGTACTTC
CASSTDRVYSYEQYF
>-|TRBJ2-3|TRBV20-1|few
TGCAGTGCTCGCGTGCCTGGGACGACGTGGGATACGCAGTATTTT
CSARVPGTTWDTQYF
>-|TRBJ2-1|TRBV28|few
TGTGCCAGCAGTTTTTCCGGACAGGGAGGGTACAATGAGCAGTTCTTC
CASSFSGQGGYNEQFF
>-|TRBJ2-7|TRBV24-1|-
TGTGCCACCAGCCCATCCGTTTGGGAGCAGTACTTC
CATSPSVWEQYF
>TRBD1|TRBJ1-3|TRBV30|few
TGTGCCTGGAGTGTATCAGGGGGCTTCTCTGGAAACACCATATATTTT
CAWSVSGGFSGNTIYF
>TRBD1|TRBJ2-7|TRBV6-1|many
TGTGCCGGGTCCGGGACAGGGGTCTACGAGCAGTACTTC
CAGSGTGVYEQYF
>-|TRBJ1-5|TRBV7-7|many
TGTGCTAGCAGCCCCCGGGACAGCAATCAGCCCCAGCATTTT
CASSPRDSNQPQHF
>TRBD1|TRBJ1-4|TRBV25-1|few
TGTGCCAGCAGTGAATATAGGAGACAGGGAAAGGAAAAACTGTTTTTT
CASSEYRRQGKEKLFF
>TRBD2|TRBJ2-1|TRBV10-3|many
TGTGCCATCAGTCCCGGGACTAGCGGGAGCAATGAGCAGTTCTTC
CAISPGTSGSNEQFF
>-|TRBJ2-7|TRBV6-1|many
TGTGCCAGCAGAAACGGGGGAGCCTACGAGCAGTACTTC
CASRNGGAYEQYF
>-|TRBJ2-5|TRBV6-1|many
TGTGCCAGCAGGCAAACAGGGACCCCACAAGAGACCCAGTACTTC
CASRQTGTPQETQYF
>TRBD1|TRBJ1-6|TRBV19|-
TGTGCCAGTAGTCCCCACAGCCGGACAGGGTACTTCGCTTCACCCCTCCACTTT
CASSPHSRTGYFASPLHF
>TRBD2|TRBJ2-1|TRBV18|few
TGTGCCAGCTCGGAACTAGCGGGAGGACCGTTAGTCTATGAGCAGTTCTTC
CASSELAGGPLVYEQFF
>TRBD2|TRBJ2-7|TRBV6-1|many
TGTGCCAGCAGCCGACTAGCGGGAGTTGCCTACGAGCAGTACTTC
CASSRLAGVAYEQYF
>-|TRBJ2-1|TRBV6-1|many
TGTGCCAGCAGTGGCCGGGACTACAATGAGCAGTTCTTC
CASSGRDYNEQFF
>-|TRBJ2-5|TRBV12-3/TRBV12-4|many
TGTGCCAGCAGTTTAGCGCGCTTTGCTCAAGAGACCCAGTACTTC
CASSLARFAQETQYF
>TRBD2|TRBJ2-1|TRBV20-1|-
TGCAGTGCTAGTGATCTGGGACTAGCGGGAATAAGCTCCTACAATGAGCAGTTCTTC
CSASDLGLAGISSYNEQFF
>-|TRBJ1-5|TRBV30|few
TGTGCCTGGACGATAGGGATGGGTCAGCCCCAGCATTTT
CAWTIGMGQPQHF
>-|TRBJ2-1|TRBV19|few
TGTGCCAGCAACCTGGGGGCCGATGAGCAGTTCTTC
CASNLGADEQFF
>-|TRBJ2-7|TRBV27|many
TGTGCCAGCAGTTTAGCGGGAAAAACCTACGAGCAGTACTTC
CASSLAGKTYEQYF
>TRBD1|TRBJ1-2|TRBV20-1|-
TGCAGTGCTACCGGGACAGGGGGCATACTCTATGGCTACACCTTC
CSATGTGGILYGYTF
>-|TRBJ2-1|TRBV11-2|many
TGTGCCAGCAGCCATAGTAGGTCCTACAATGAGCAGTTCTTC
CASSHSRSYNEQFF
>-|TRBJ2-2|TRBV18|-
TGTGCCAGCTCACAGACGTCCGGGGAGCTGTTTTTT
CASSQTSGELFF
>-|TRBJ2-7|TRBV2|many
TGTGCCAGCAGTGAGGATTTCTACGAGCAGTACTTC
CASSEDFYEQYF
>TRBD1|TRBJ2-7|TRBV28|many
TGTGCCAGCAGTTGGCCGGGACAGGGCTCACGGGAGCAGTACTTC
CASSWPGQGSREQYF
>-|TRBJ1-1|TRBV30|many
TGTGCCTGGAGTGTCTCTGGGGGAGCTGAAGCTTTCTTT
CAWSVSGGAEAFF
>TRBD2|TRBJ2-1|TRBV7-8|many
TGTGCCAGCAGCTCTCCTAGCGGGAAGGGCAATGAGCAGTTCTTC
CASSSPSGKGNEQFF
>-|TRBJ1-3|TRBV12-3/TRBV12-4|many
TGTGCCAGCAGTAAAACCTCGAGCTCTGGAAACACCATATATTTT
CASSKTSSSGNTIYF